This is a list of T cell receptor beta chains from one sample in a study of CD8+ T cells in alopecia areata. The data were produced by immunoSEQ multiplex PCR, yet TCRdb's version contains in-frame clones alone and is incomplete. In the table there are over 150,000 clones, around 63% of which are singletons. The sequences come from CD4+ T cells sorted from blood, collected at week 0. These receptors were taken from a human donor with alopecia areata. The CDR3 runs from the conserved cysteine through the conserved F or W. The size of a clone is reported for some rows only, either as once, few or many, or as a class for expanded clones.

clone size: NA; V gene: TRBV6-1; J gene: TRBJ1-1; CDR3 protein: CASGRANTEAFF
clone size: NA; V gene: TRBV29-1; J gene: TRBJ1-2; CDR3 protein: CSVEVQANYGYTF
clone size: NA; V gene: TRBV7-2; J gene: TRBJ2-7; CDR3 protein: CASRLRDRDEQYF
clone size: NA; V gene: TRBV2; J gene: TRBJ2-3; CDR3 protein: CASSVGAGGTDTQYF
clone size: NA; V gene: TRBV10-3; J gene: TRBJ2-5; CDR3 protein: CAISGGETQYF
clone size: NA; V gene: TRBV25-1; J gene: TRBJ1-1; CDR3 protein: CASRRNTEAFF
clone size: NA; V gene: TRBV7-8; J gene: TRBJ2-7; CDR3 protein: CASSRSQGEGTEQYF
clone size: NA; V gene: TRBV7-9; J gene: TRBJ2-5; CDR3 protein: CASSPLGGHLRETQYF
clone size: NA; V gene: TRBV30; J gene: TRBJ2-7; CDR3 protein: CAWSVVGVSYEQYF
clone size: NA; V gene: TRBV4-3; J gene: TRBJ1-5; CDR3 protein: CASSLDLGLSNQPQHF
clone size: few; V gene: TRBV18; J gene: TRBJ1-6; CDR3 protein: CASSPTGGGQSPLHF
clone size: NA; V gene: TRBV19; J gene: TRBJ2-7; CDR3 protein: CASGIAYEQYF
clone size: NA; V gene: TRBV7-8; J gene: TRBJ2-3; CDR3 protein: CASSPRAGGITDTQYF
clone size: NA; V gene: TRBV30; J gene: TRBJ2-2; CDR3 protein: CAWSAPGLLNTGELFF
clone size: NA; V gene: TRBV29-1; J gene: TRBJ1-1; CDR3 protein: CSVERESFSNTEAFF
clone size: medium-sized; V gene: TRBV6-4; J gene: TRBJ2-3; CDR3 protein: CASSPGTGSADTQYF
clone size: few; V gene: TRBV6-5; J gene: TRBJ1-2; CDR3 protein: CASSYGTGSFGYTF
clone size: NA; V gene: TRBV27; J gene: TRBJ2-5; CDR3 protein: CASSYGGSETQYF
clone size: NA; V gene: TRBV15; J gene: TRBJ2-7; CDR3 protein: CATSRDRAHEQYF
clone size: NA; V gene: TRBV27; J gene: TRBJ1-6; CDR3 protein: CASRLGEVGGSPLHF
clone size: few; V gene: TRBV7-9; J gene: TRBJ2-7; CDR3 protein: CASSFAGGHEQYF
clone size: NA; V gene: TRBV30; J gene: TRBJ2-2; CDR3 protein: CAWGNGGELFF
clone size: NA; V gene: TRBV15; J gene: TRBJ2-7; CDR3 protein: CATSTWSAHEQYF
clone size: few; V gene: TRBV5-1; J gene: TRBJ1-1; CDR3 protein: CASSSAGSYTEAFF
clone size: NA; V gene: TRBV29-1; J gene: TRBJ1-4; CDR3 protein: CSALGQGEGWPNEKLFF
clone size: NA; V gene: TRBV5-5; J gene: TRBJ1-6; CDR3 protein: CASAKDSDSPLHF
clone size: NA; V gene: TRBV30; J gene: TRBJ1-2; CDR3 protein: CAWSPRTGSGYTF
clone size: few; V gene: TRBV6-6; J gene: TRBJ1-1; CDR3 protein: CASRDIGNTEAFF
clone size: NA; V gene: TRBV9; J gene: TRBJ1-6; CDR3 protein: CASAIPGGSLHF
clone size: few; V gene: TRBV29-1; J gene: TRBJ1-1; CDR3 protein: CSVEGRTNTEAFF
clone size: NA; V gene: TRBV30; J gene: TRBJ1-6; CDR3 protein: CAWSVTGNSPLHF
clone size: NA; V gene: TRBV30; J gene: TRBJ1-4; CDR3 protein: CAWSSRGVGLEEKLFF
clone size: NA; V gene: TRBV6-5; J gene: TRBJ2-7; CDR3 protein: CASSDTGGEQYF
clone size: few; V gene: TRBV15; J gene: TRBJ2-7; CDR3 protein: CATGVQAAGEQYF
clone size: few; V gene: TRBV29-1; J gene: TRBJ1-2; CDR3 protein: CSVEPQTGLGYGYTF
clone size: NA; V gene: TRBV29-1; J gene: TRBJ1-4; CDR3 protein: CSVELLGSNTRNEKLFF
clone size: NA; V gene: TRBV30; J gene: TRBJ1-2; CDR3 protein: CAWNPGQGANNYGYTF
clone size: NA; V gene: TRBV7-9; J gene: TRBJ1-5; CDR3 protein: CASSLSGYNQPQHF
clone size: few; V gene: TRBV5-6; J gene: TRBJ1-1; CDR3 protein: CASSRAGGRLNTEAFF
clone size: NA; V gene: TRBV9; J gene: TRBJ1-1; CDR3 protein: CASSVDPVNTEAFF
clone size: few; V gene: TRBV29-1; J gene: TRBJ1-1; CDR3 protein: CSVVGQMNTEAFF
clone size: NA; V gene: TRBV27; J gene: TRBJ1-2; CDR3 protein: CASSARTAYGYTF
clone size: NA; V gene: TRBV29-1; J gene: TRBJ2-3; CDR3 protein: CSVDGQGAYTQYF
clone size: NA; V gene: TRBV19; J gene: TRBJ2-7; CDR3 protein: CASSTEAGYEQYF
clone size: few; V gene: TRBV7-2; J gene: TRBJ2-5; CDR3 protein: CASSLRQKETQYF
clone size: few; V gene: TRBV18; J gene: TRBJ2-2; CDR3 protein: CASSTGVRSTGELFF
clone size: NA; V gene: TRBV29-1; J gene: TRBJ2-7; CDR3 protein: CSVSSVYEQYF
clone size: NA; V gene: TRBV2; J gene: TRBJ2-5; CDR3 protein: CASSSGLAGGRETQYF
clone size: NA; V gene: TRBV29-1; J gene: TRBJ1-1; CDR3 protein: CSAGQGQGSGAFF
clone size: NA; V gene: TRBV29-1; J gene: TRBJ2-4; CDR3 protein: CSVSPGELAKNIQYF